This T cell receptor beta chain was sequenced in a study of blood T cells in healthy people across ages (dated by TCRdb to the mid-2010s). About the full investigation: In model experiments, roughly one uniquely barcoded TCR beta cDNA molecule per two T cells was captured by template switching. Using deep sequencing normalized with unique cDNA molecular identifiers, the study measured how TCR beta repertoire diversity changes with age. The donors were divided into four age groups: young (average around 17 years), middle-aged (approximately 42), aged (roughly 66) and long-lived (roughly 86). To avoid experimental bias, donors of different ages were spread randomly across the sequencing lanes. For two donors (one aged 18 to 30 and one aged 80 or older), the study analyzed two additional independent replicas of 1 million unique cDNA reads from the same blood draw.

To note about this clonotype: Its antigen is unknown. Base qualities are not at hand, and no much larger clone is one base apart.

Library creation used 5' RACE. The sequencer was an Illumina HiSeq 2500. A second PCR of roughly 7 to 12 cycles was performed with a sample-barcoded 5' primer and a J-beta primer mix. Each TCR beta cDNA molecule received a unique molecular identifier from a template-switch 5' adaptor carrying 12 random nucleotides. At least 2.5 million CDR3-containing paired-end reads were obtained from each sample. All of the RNA was converted into first-strand cDNA using the Mint cDNA synthesis kit, with a TRBC-specific oligonucleotide serving as the primer. After uracil-DNA glycosylase treatment, a first 18-cycle PCR used universal primers M1SS and BC2_uni_R on all cDNA. On the study's bioinformatics: For normalization, 1 million high-quality reads, each with a distinct molecular identifier, were randomly selected from each sample. Reads with shared molecular identifiers were discarded instead of being binned into consensus sequences. CDR3 identification, clonotype clustering and error correction used MiTCR with a Q25 quality threshold and the strictest error-elimination algorithm. A nonparametric unseen species model with Euler transformation was used to estimate a lower bound on total TCR beta diversity. Using fastp at Q25 and MiXCR, TCRdb reprocessed the public reads and kept productive beta chains. Each CDR3 protein gets just one entry, which takes the most common genes and DNA from the rows behind it. TCRdb's processing, not the study's, gives the V and J calls here. This sample lists 1.5 million to 2 million distinct CDR3 sequences; roughly 27% were detected once. Roughly 8% of the sample is taken by the ten largest.

Taken from cysteine to phenylalanine, the CDR3 has 15 residues. Of the read, only the CDR3 DNA is kept; its 45 bases are in frame from base 1. In the germline V gene, CDR1 corresponds to SGHTA and CDR2 to FQGTGA. At the junction V is shortened by 3 bases and J by 4 bases, with 14 bases in between. The donors were around 39 Caucasian individuals from Russia, aged roughly 6 to 100 years, who were systemically healthy. About 9.8 milliliters of peripheral blood were drawn from each donor into EDTA-treated Vacutainer tubes. PBMCs were isolated by Ficoll-Paque density-gradient centrifugation, with at least 6 million obtained per sample. Total RNA was extracted from PBMCs with Trizol reagent, with at least 6 micrograms obtained per sample. For every donor, flow cytometry on a PBMC aliquot measured the percentage of naive CD45RAhigh/CD27high T cells. Findings and caveats that apply to the study as a whole: There was a strong correlation between observed TCR beta diversity and the percentage of naive T cells measured by flow cytometry. The long-lived group showed more naive CD4+ T cells, fewer expanded clones and increased TCR diversity than the aged group, suggesting age selection. Observed TCR beta diversity per million T cells fell roughly linearly with age, and a significant reduction was already apparent by age around 40. Because profiling used bulk unsorted PBMCs, naive and antigen-experienced compartments could not be compared conclusively. Estimates of total diversity from one million sequenced T cells were regarded as lower bounds and underestimates. Because the CMV infection status of the donors was unknown, age-related changes in expanded clonotypes may potentially have been confounded.

The source of this sequence is a woman in her thirties in good health. The sequencing input was blood. This receptor chain uses TRBV7-3 and TRBJ2-3, with a tentative D gene TRBD2 over 5 matching bases. Read as DNA, the sequence is TGTGCCAGCAGCTTCTCACTGGGGAGTGCAGATACGCAGTATTTT. This encodes CASSFSLGSADTQYF.